The T cell receptor beta chain under discussion was sequenced for a study of T cells in tumors after PD-1 blockade. At the level of the study: Some patients also took daily vismodegib 150 mg during anti-PD-1 treatment.

The CDR3 contains 14 residues. Germline loops: CDR1 LNHDA, CDR2 SQIVND (reference sequence). V was shortened by 5 bases and J by 0 bases, with 11 bases between the two germline ends. Here immunoSEQ multiplex PCR was the method, and the copy in TCRdb shows in-frame clones only, minus some. The sample lists under 75,000 clones, around 67% occurring once. Input was about 550 ng to 6,004 ng of genomic DNA from tumor or blood. Sample: PBMCs, taken after anti-PD-1 treatment. The rearrangement links TRBV19 to TRBJ2-7, with a possible D match to TRBD2 (5 bases). The clonotype originates from a human donor with basal cell carcinoma. The CDR3: CASSLRESSYEQYF. The CDR3 coding sequence is TGTGCCAGTAGTCTCCGGGAAAGCTCCTACGAGCAGTACTTC. The variable domain in full, with the rest retrieved from reference TRBV19 and TRBJ2-7, is DGGITQSPKYLFRKEGQNVTLSCEQNLNHDAMYWYRQDPGQGLRLIYYSQIVNDFQKGDIAEGYSVSREKKESFPLTVTSAQKNPTAFYLCASSLRESSYEQYFGPGTRLTVT.